This paragraph reports one TCR beta chain. This record comes from a study of cytomegalovirus exposure and HLA in healthy donors. Vbeta (60) and Jbeta (13) primers were used in the PCR. Sequencing was performed with immunoSEQ multiplex PCR; in TCRdb, only in-frame clones are kept and a portion is missing. Seen here are some 100,000 clones, 70% to 85% observed once, and the top ten hold approximately 2.1%. V lost 5 bases to trimming and J lost 5 bases; unmatched junction nucleotides: 5. Per germline, CDR1 LNHNV and CDR2 YYDKDF (reference sequence). This CDR3 has 13 amino acids. This sequence originates from a man aged 18 to 29 in good health and CMV-seronegative. This chain uses TRBV15 with TRBJ1-2, with 7 bases fitting TRBD1. The sample consisted of PBMCs. The DNA for the CDR3 is TGTGCCACCAGCGAGGACAGGACGTATGGCTACACCTTC. It codes for CATSEDRTYGYTF. Combining the CDR3 with reference TRBV15 and TRBJ1-2 gives the whole variable domain DAMVIQNPRYQVTQFGKPVTLSCSQTLNHNVMYWYQQKSSQAPKLLFHYYDKDFNNEADTPDNFQSRRPNTSFCFLDIRSPGLGDTAMYLCATSEDRTYGYTFGSGTRLTVV.